Presented here are 25 T cell receptor beta chains from one specimen sequenced in a study of blood T cell repertoires in COVID-19. Clones were sequenced by immunoSEQ multiplex PCR, and TCRdb holds only the in-frame ones, with some missing. The sample shows approximately 150,000 clones, under 90% of them seen only once. Sequencing was carried out using PBMCs or T cells enriched from blood (not recorded which). All receptors come from a man aged 35 to 55 with acute COVID-19.

V usage is TRBV9 and J usage is TRBJ2-1; TRBD1 is a possible D gene (6 bases). Trimming removed 1 base at V and 6 bases at J, with 14 bases between. Germline CDR1 SGDLS, CDR2 YYNGEE. This CDR3 has 15 residues. For the CDR3, the DNA is TGTGCCAGCAGCGTATCGGACAACAGGGTCAATGAGCAGTTCTTC. Its protein is CASSVSDNRVNEQFF.

The rearrangement uses TRBV5-1 and TRBJ2-7, with 9 bases lining up with TRBD1. The V gene end was trimmed by 5 bases and the J gene end by 4 bases; junction bases not matched to a gene: 7. Germline V gives CDR1 SGHRS, CDR2 YFSETQ. The CDR3 has 14 amino acids. The CDR3 loop reads CASRAGTGPYEQYF. As DNA, the CDR3 is TGCGCCAGCAGAGCCGGGACAGGGCCTTACGAGCAGTACTTC.

The gene calls are TRBV27 and TRBJ1-5, with TRBD1 identical over 10 bases. Losses at the gene ends were 5 bases for V and 9 bases for J; bases not matched to a gene: 7. The CDR3 has 14 residues. Germline V CDR1 and CDR2: MNHEY, SMNVEV (reference sequence). CDR3 residues: CASSPGQGFGPQHF. DNA of the CDR3: TGTGCCAGCAGTCCGGGACAGGGGTTTGGGCCCCAGCATTTT.

V and J are TRBV30 and TRBJ1-5; D is undetermined. This CDR3 has 12 residues. CDR1 is GTSNPN and CDR2 is SVGIG in the germline V gene (reference sequence). V dropped 1 base and J dropped 5 bases, with 6 bases sitting between them. The CDR3 sequence: CAWSAPDQPQHF. In DNA, the CDR3 is TGTGCCTGGAGTGCCCCCGATCAGCCCCAGCATTTT.

The rearrangement joins TRBV7-3 to TRBJ2-1, with 8 bases lining up with TRBD1. Germline CDR1 is SGHTA and CDR2 is FQGTGA. The V segment lost 4 bases and the J segment 6 bases; nucleotides outside the gene matches: 2. This CDR3 is built from 13 residues. CDR3 coding DNA: TGTGCCAGCAGCTCGGGACAGGCCAATGAGCAGTTCTTC. Its protein product is CASSSGQANEQFF.

The rearrangement joins TRBV7-3 to TRBJ2-2; D remains unclear. V was cut by 2 bases and J by 0 bases, with 10 bases left in between. The CDR3 totals 16 residues. CDR1 SGHTA and CDR2 FQGTGA come from the germline V gene. The CDR3 sequence: CASSLLASANTGELFF. CDR3 in DNA: TGTGCCAGCAGCTTACTTGCCAGCGCGAACACCGGGGAGCTGTTTTTT.

The chain recombines TRBV18 with TRBJ2-1; 9 positions agree with TRBD1. The CDR3 totals 14 residues. Per the germline V gene, CDR1 is KGHSH and CDR2 is LQKENI. Unmatched junction bases numbered 9, after V lost 5 bases and J lost 10 bases. DNA of the CDR3: TGTGCCAGCTCATTAGGGACAGGGATCGACGAGCAGTTCTTC. It specifies CASSLGTGIDEQFF.

The chain combines TRBV6-5 with TRBJ2-7, with 7 bases fitting TRBD2. V was pared by 6 bases and J by 4 bases, with 12 bases of the junction left unmatched. The germline V gene has CDR1 MNHEY and CDR2 SVGAGI. CDR3 length: 15 amino acids. CDR3 sequence (DNA): TGTGCCAGCAGCCCGAAAGGAGCGGGGAGGTACGAGCAGTACTTC. Its protein product is CASSPKGAGRYEQYF.

The chain is built from TRBV5-1 and TRBJ1-5; D unclear. Trimming removed 4 bases at V and 0 bases at J, with 11 bases between. The V gene's germline CDR1 is SGHRS and CDR2 YFSETQ. This CDR3 region has 15 residues. CDR3 protein: CASSTDGYSNQPQHF. DNA of the CDR3: TGCGCCAGCAGCACCGACGGGTATAGCAATCAGCCCCAGCATTTT.

The rearrangement uses TRBV6-5 and TRBJ2-1, with 12 nucleotides matching TRBD2. The CDR3 extends over 15 amino acids. V lost 5 bases to trimming and J lost 6 bases; unmatched junction nucleotides: 5. CDR1 is MNHEY and CDR2 is SVGAGI in the germline V gene. The CDR3 here is CASSIGLAGFNEQFF. DNA of the CDR3: TGTGCCAGCAGTATCGGACTAGCGGGGTTCAATGAGCAGTTCTTC.

The chain employs TRBV24-1 and TRBJ1-2, with D possibly TRBD1 on 5 matching bases. The CDR3 loop spans 15 amino acids. V gave up 2 bases and J gave up 4 bases, with 13 bases separating them. The V gene's germline CDR1 is KGHDR and CDR2 SFDVKD. The CDR3 coding sequence is TGTGCCACCAGTGATTCTCAGGGAAGCGCCTATGGCTACACCTTC. It codes for CATSDSQGSAYGYTF.

A note on this clone: At the DNA level, this CDR3 is encoded by other sequences in the same sample as well. The chain links TRBV20-1 to TRBJ2-7, with D possibly matching TRBD1 (6 bases). The germline V gene encodes CDR1 DFQATT and CDR2 SNEGSKA (reference sequence). The CDR3 length is 11 residues. V was pared by 5 bases and J by 4 bases, with 9 bases between. CDR3 amino acids: CSAGGGYEQYF. CDR3 nucleotides: TGCAGTGCTGGGGGCGGGTACGAGCAGTACTTC.

V gene TRBV29-1 combines with J gene TRBJ1-1; 7 bases are a match to TRBD1. The CDR3 sequence is 14 residues long. Germline loops: CDR1 SQVTM, CDR2 ANQGSEA. With 6 bases clipped from V and 4 bases from J, the junction kept 11 bases outside the gene matches. The CDR3 spells CSVGPLQGSTEAFF. The CDR3 DNA follows: TGCAGCGTCGGTCCGTTACAGGGGTCCACTGAAGCTTTCTTT.

The gene calls are TRBV21-1 and TRBJ1-2. TRBV21-1 is a pseudogene segment. The CDR3 runs 14 residues. The DNA of the CDR3 is TGTGCCAGCAGCAAAGATTCCTACCGGAGTGGCTACACCTTC. Its protein product is CASSKDSYRSGYTF.

Concerning this clone: Compared with germline, one end of the junction differs, possibly owing to a read error. The chain combines TRBV7-7 with TRBJ2-5, with TRBD2 identical over 8 bases. The CDR3 length is 15 residues. Germline-derived CDR1 and CDR2 are SSHAT and FNYEAQ (reference sequence). CDR3 in DNA: TGTGCTAGCAGCTTAAATACGGGGGGGCAAGAGACCCAGTACTTC. The encoded protein is CASSLNTGGQETQYF.

The V gene is TRBV7-2, the J gene TRBJ1-5; D call uncertain. The length of the CDR3 is 13 residues. CDR1 and CDR2 (germline): SGHTA, FQGNSA. V lost 1 base to trimming and J lost 7 bases, with 8 bases between them. The CDR3 sequence is CASSLDSSQPQHF. The CDR3 DNA reads TGTGCCAGCAGCTTAGACAGTTCGCAGCCCCAGCATTTT.

The chain recombines TRBV10-1 with TRBJ2-2, with 8 bases that match TRBD1. The CDR3 spans 17 residues. Germline CDR1 reads WNHNN; CDR2 reads SYGVQD (reference sequence). V trimming: 0 bases; J trimming: 1 base; junction bases outside the gene matches: 4. CDR3 loop: CASSESSGQGNTGELFF. The CDR3 DNA sequence: TGCGCCAGCAGTGAGTCGTCCGGACAGGGGAACACCGGGGAGCTGTTTTTT.

The chain is built from TRBV5-4 and TRBJ2-3, with 7 nucleotides matching TRBD2. Unmatched junction bases numbered 8, after V lost 5 bases and J lost 2 bases. This CDR3 has 15 residues. Germline assignment: CDR1 SGHNT and CDR2 YYREEE (reference sequence). The CDR3 DNA reads TGTGCCAGCAGATTAAGCGGGACGGCCACAGATACGCAGTATTTT. Its translation is CASRLSGTATDTQYF.

The chain uses TRBV6-5 and TRBJ2-1; TRBD2 matches 15 bases. The ends lost 4 bases at V and 7 bases at J; junction bases unmatched: 2. The CDR3 contains 15 residues. Germline-derived CDR1 and CDR2 are MNHEY and SVGAGI. The CDR3 is CASSWGTSGRNEQFF. The CDR3 DNA follows: TGTGCCAGCAGTTGGGGGACTAGCGGGAGGAATGAGCAGTTCTTC.

The genes are TRBV19 and TRBJ1-1; 11 bases are shared with TRBD1. This CDR3 spans 14 amino acids. V shed 5 bases and J 5 bases; nucleotides not matched to a gene: 4. Germline CDR1 and CDR2: LNHDA and SQIVND (reference sequence). For the CDR3, the DNA is TGTGCCAGTAGTCCGGACAGGGGGCGGACTGAAGCTTTCTTT. Translation gives CASSPDRGRTEAFF.

The chain carries TRBV18 and TRBJ2-5, with TRBD2 matching over 7 bases. After removal of 1 base from V and 5 bases from J, the junction contained 7 bases not matched to a gene. This CDR3 spans 15 amino acids. Per germline, CDR1 KGHSH and CDR2 LQKENI. Here the CDR3 DNA reads TGTGCCAGCTCACCACGGCTAACCGGGGGGGAGACCCAGTACTTC. Its protein is CASSPRLTGGETQYF.

The rearrangement links TRBV7-9 to TRBJ2-7; D gene unclear. The CDR3 has 12 residues. Germline V CDR1 and CDR2: SEHNR, FQNEAQ (reference sequence). V lost 5 bases and J lost 6, with 11 bases in between. In nucleotides, the CDR3 is TGTGCCAGCAGCCTTGTGGTAGCCGAGCAGTACTTC. The encoded protein is CASSLVVAEQYF. The entire variable domain, with the rest obtained from reference TRBV7-9 and TRBJ2-7, is as follows: DTGVSQNPRHKITKRGQNVTFRCDPISEHNRLYWYRQTLGQGPEFLTYFQNEAQLEKSRLLSDRFSAERPKGSFSTLEIQRTEQGDSAMYLCASSLVVAEQYFGPGTRLTVT.

This clone has a single count. V gene TRBV6-5 combines with J gene TRBJ2-1, with D perhaps matching TRBD1 (6 bases). There are 15 residues in the CDR3. The germline gives CDR1 MNHEY, CDR2 SVGAGI. The germline V and J ends were trimmed by 9 bases and 7 bases, with 22 bases remaining between them. CDR3 coding DNA: TGTGCCAGTACGGTAAGGGCAGGGGAAGGGAATGAGCAGTTCTTC. Translation gives CASTVRAGEGNEQFF.

This sequence joins TRBV4-1 and TRBJ1-4; possible D gene TRBD1, 5 bases. The length of the CDR3 is 18 residues. Germline CDR1 MGHRA, CDR2 YSYEKL. Trimming took off 0 bases at V and 5 bases at J, with 19 bases between the two ends. The CDR3 sequence: CASSQDPSSWGGNEKLFF. CDR3 nucleotides: TGCGCCAGCAGCCAAGATCCTTCCTCCTGGGGGGGAAATGAAAAACTGTTTTTT.

The V call is TRBV11-3, the J call TRBJ2-1; perhaps TRBD2 as D (6 bases). Germline assignment: CDR1 SGHNT and CDR2 YENEEA. V lost 1 base to trimming and J lost 10 bases, with 17 bases between them. The CDR3 is 15 amino acids. CDR3 sequence reads: CASSLVGGTPLEQFF. CDR3 bases: TGTGCCAGCAGCTTAGTGGGGGGTACCCCTTTGGAGCAGTTCTTC.